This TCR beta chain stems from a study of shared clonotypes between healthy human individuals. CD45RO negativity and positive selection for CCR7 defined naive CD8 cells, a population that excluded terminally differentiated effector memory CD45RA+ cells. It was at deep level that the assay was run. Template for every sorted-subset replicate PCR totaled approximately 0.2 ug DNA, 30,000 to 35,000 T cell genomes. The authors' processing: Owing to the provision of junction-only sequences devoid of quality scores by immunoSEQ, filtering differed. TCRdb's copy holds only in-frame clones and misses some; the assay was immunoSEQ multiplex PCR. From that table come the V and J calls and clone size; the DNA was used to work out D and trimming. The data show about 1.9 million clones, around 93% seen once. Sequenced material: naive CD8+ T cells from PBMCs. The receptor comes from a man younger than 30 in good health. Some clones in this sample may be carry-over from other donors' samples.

DNA for the CDR3: TGTGCCAGCAGCTTACGTACTAATGAAAAACTGTTTTTT. Translation gives CASSLRTNEKLFF. The J gene is TRBJ1-4, the V gene TRBV7-7; D gene uncertain. Looked up from germline, CDR1 is SSHAT and CDR2 is FNYEAQ (reference sequence). This CDR3 spans 13 amino acids. The V and J ends lost 2 bases and 2 bases respectively, with 3 bases between them.